The table lists the clone carrying this TCR beta chain with a few counts. This sample is part of a study of human T cells and chemical hapten exposure. The time point denotes: patch test 2, 6 weeks after DPC sensitization. Indicated treatment: therapeutic diphenylcyclopropenone sensitization with weekly scalp DPC. Staff drew blood before applying each patch test. Germline lookup yields CDR1 SGDLS and CDR2 YYNGEE. The CDR3 consists of 14 residues. V was pared by 3 bases and J by 0 bases, with 7 bases between. The study used a library that attached unique molecular identifiers to individual cDNA molecules. TCRdb fed the RACE reads into MiXCR, producing one record per CDR3 protein. Counted here are roughly 150,000 distinct CDR3 sequences, about 12% occurring once; the ten biggest clones make up under 1.5%.

This specimen was whole blood, taken in connection with sensitization to the hapten diphenylcyclopropenone (DPC). The rearrangement uses TRBV9 and TRBJ1-5; D not resolved. This TCR was recovered from a woman aged 50 to 65 with alopecia areata. Some clones in this sample may be carry-over from other donors' samples. The CDR3 nucleotides are TGTGCCAGCAGCGAGTGGGATAGCAATCAGCCCCAGCATTTT. Its protein product is CASSEWDSNQPQHF.